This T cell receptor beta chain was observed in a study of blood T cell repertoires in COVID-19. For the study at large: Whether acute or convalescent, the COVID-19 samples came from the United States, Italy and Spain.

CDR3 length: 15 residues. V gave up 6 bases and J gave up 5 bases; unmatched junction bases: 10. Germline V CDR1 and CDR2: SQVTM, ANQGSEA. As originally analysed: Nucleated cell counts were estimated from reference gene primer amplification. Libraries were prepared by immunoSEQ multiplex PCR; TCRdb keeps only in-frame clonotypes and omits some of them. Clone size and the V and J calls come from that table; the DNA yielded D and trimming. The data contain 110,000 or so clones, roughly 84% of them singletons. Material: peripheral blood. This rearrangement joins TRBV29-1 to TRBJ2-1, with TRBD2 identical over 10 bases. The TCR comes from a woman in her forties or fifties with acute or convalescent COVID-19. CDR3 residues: CSVAGGRFLNNEQFF. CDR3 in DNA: TGCAGCGTAGCGGGGGGGCGGTTTCTCAACAATGAGCAGTTCTTC.